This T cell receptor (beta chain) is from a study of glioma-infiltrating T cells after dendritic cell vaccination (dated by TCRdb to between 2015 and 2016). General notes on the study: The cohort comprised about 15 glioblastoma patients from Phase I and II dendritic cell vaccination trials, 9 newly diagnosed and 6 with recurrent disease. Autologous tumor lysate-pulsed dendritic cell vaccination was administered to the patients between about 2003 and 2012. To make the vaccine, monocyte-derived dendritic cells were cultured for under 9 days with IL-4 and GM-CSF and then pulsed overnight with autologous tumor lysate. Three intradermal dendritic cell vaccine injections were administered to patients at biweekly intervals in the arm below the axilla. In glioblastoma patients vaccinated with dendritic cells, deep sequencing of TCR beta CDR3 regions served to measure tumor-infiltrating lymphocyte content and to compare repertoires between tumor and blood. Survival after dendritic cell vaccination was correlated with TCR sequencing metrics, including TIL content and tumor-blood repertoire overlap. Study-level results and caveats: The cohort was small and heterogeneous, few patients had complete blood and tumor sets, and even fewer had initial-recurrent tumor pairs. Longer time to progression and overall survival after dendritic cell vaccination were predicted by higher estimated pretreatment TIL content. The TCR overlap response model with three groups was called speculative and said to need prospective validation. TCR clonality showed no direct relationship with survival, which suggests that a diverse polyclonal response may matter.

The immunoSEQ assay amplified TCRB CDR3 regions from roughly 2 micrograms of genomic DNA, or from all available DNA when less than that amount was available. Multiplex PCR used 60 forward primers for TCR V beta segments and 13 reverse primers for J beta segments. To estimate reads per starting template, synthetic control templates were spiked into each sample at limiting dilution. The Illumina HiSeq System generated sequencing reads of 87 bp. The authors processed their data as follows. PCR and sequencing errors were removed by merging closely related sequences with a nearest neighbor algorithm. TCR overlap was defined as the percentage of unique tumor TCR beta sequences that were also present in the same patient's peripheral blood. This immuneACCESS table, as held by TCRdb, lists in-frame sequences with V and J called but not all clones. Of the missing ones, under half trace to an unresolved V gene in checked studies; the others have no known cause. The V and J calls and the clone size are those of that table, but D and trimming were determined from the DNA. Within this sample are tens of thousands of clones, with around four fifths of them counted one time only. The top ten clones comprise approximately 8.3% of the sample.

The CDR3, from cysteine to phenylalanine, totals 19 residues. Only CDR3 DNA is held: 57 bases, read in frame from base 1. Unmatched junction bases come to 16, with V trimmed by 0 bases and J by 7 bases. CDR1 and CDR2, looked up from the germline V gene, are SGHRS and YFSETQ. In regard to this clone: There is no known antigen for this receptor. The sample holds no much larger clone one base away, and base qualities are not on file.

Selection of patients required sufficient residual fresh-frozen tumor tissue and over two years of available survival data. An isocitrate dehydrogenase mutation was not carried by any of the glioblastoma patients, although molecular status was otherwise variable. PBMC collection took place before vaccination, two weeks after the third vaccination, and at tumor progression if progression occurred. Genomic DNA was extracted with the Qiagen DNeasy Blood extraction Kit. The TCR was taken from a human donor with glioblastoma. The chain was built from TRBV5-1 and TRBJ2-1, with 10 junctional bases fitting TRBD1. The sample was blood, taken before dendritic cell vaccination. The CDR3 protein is CASSLGRGQGNMVTNEQFF. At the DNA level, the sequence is TGCGCCAGCAGCTTGGGTAGGGGACAGGGGAATATGGTTACGAATGAGCAGTTCTTC.